This is a list of T cell receptor beta chains from one sample in a study of blood T cell repertoires in COVID-19. Clones were sequenced by immunoSEQ multiplex PCR, and TCRdb holds only the in-frame ones, with some missing. The sample lists 100,000 to 120,000 clones, 76% occurring once. Sample: peripheral blood. These receptors were taken from a woman aged 80 or older with acute or convalescent COVID-19. Both conserved end residues are part of each CDR3. A D gene is named only where the DNA matches it firmly. Some rows have no size entry. The others give once, few or many, or a class for an expanded clone.

v_gene	j_gene	abundance	d_gene	CDR3nt	CDR3aa
TRBV5-1	TRBJ2-2	-	-	TGCGCCAGCAGCTTGGAAGATCCAGGCACCGGGGAGCTGTTTTTT	CASSLEDPGTGELFF
TRBV5-1	TRBJ1-2	-	TRBD1	TGCGCCAGCAGCTCCGTAACTGGGACAGGGAGCTATGGCTACACCTTC	CASSSVTGTGSYGYTF
TRBV5-4	TRBJ2-1	-	TRBD2	TGTGCCAGCAGTTCCTGGCGGGGGGCAGGTAATGAGCAGTTCTTC	CASSSWRGAGNEQFF
TRBV7-9	TRBJ1-1	-	-	TGTGCCAGCAGCTTATCCCCCCCTAACACTGAAGCTTTCTTT	CASSLSPPNTEAFF
TRBV5-1	TRBJ1-5	-	-	TGCGCCAGCAGCTCCTCAGGGGCCAGCAATCAGCCCCAGCATTTT	CASSSSGASNQPQHF
TRBV3-1/TRBV3-2	TRBJ2-2	-	-	TGTGCCAGCAGCCAACTAGCGTCCGGGGAGCTGTTTTTT	CASSQLASGELFF
TRBV4-1	TRBJ2-7	-	-	TGCGCCAGCAGCCAAGGTCCGGGAAGCTCCTACGAGCAGTACTTC	CASSQGPGSSYEQYF
TRBV5-4	TRBJ2-2	-	-	TGTGCCAGCAGCGGAGGAAGTAGGCGGGACACCGGGGAGCTGTTTTTT	CASSGGSRRDTGELFF
TRBV4-1	TRBJ2-2	-	-	TGCGCCAGCAAGGAGCTGAACACCGGGGAGCTGTTTTTT	CASKELNTGELFF
TRBV2	TRBJ2-5	-	TRBD2	TGTGCCGGTCGTCCGAGCGGGGGAGAGACCCAGTACTTC	CAGRPSGGETQYF
TRBV7-6	TRBJ2-7	-	TRBD1	TGTGCCAGCAGCTTAGGTAGGGACAGGGTCGCCACCTACGAGCAGTACTTC	CASSLGRDRVATYEQYF
TRBV30	TRBJ2-7	-	TRBD2	TGTGCCTGGAGTCATTCGGGGGGCGAGCAGTACTTC	CAWSHSGGEQYF
TRBV4-2	TRBJ1-6	medium-sized	-	TGTGCCAGCAGCCAAGAAGGCAGGGGTTCACCCCTCCACTTT	CASSQEGRGSPLHF
TRBV5-1	TRBJ2-1	-	-	TGCGCCAGCAGCCCGACAGCCCACTCCTACAATGAGCAGTTCTTC	CASSPTAHSYNEQFF
TRBV5-1	TRBJ2-1	-	TRBD1	TGCGCCAGCAGCTTGGGAGGGACAGGGGGATACAATGAGCAGTTCTTC	CASSLGGTGGYNEQFF
TRBV5-1	TRBJ2-7	-	TRBD2	TGCGCCAGCAGCTGGGGACTAGCGGGCCACGAGCAGTACTTC	CASSWGLAGHEQYF
TRBV5-1	TRBJ1-6	few	TRBD1	TGCGCCAGCAGCACCACCGGGACAGGGAATTCACCCCTCCACTTT	CASSTTGTGNSPLHF
TRBV5-1	TRBJ2-1	-	TRBD2	TGCGCCAGCAGCACAGCGGGGGGGTTATACAATGAGCAGTTCTTC	CASSTAGGLYNEQFF
TRBV18	TRBJ1-6	-	TRBD1	TGTGCCAGCTCACCTACAGGGGCCTCCTATAATTCACCCCTCCACTTT	CASSPTGASYNSPLHF
TRBV7-2	TRBJ2-4	-	-	TGTGCCAGCAGCTTTGGCCGAATGGTATACATTCAGTACTTC	CASSFGRMVYIQYF